What follows are 21 T cell receptor beta chains derived from one specimen sequenced in a study of blood T cell repertoires in COVID-19. Assay: immunoSEQ multiplex PCR; the TCRdb copy retains only in-frame clones and omits some. The sample lists over 100,000 clones, roughly three quarters occurring once. The sample taken for sequencing was peripheral blood. These TCRs come from a woman at least 80 years old with acute or convalescent COVID-19.

The chain uses TRBV19 and TRBJ1-4; maybe TRBD1 (6 bases). The V gene's germline CDR1 is LNHDA and CDR2 SQIVND (reference sequence). The CDR3 has 17 amino acids. V gave up 4 bases and J gave up 2 bases, with 17 bases separating them. CDR3 residues: CASSTIVTGSTNEKLFF. The CDR3, as DNA: TGTGCCAGTAGTACTATAGTGACAGGTTCCACTAATGAAAAACTGTTTTTT.

The chain couples TRBV5-1 to TRBJ2-2; a weak D match, TRBD1 (6 bases). The V gene lost 1 base and the J gene lost 6 bases, with 10 bases spanning the gap. CDR3 length: 14 residues. Germline CDR1 and CDR2: SGHRS and YFSETQ. CDR3 in DNA: TGCGCCAGCAGCTTGAACAGGGCGGCCGGGGAGCTGTTTTTT. Amino acid sequence: CASSLNRAAGELFF.

On this clone: The same CDR3 is also encoded by other DNA sequences in this sample. The gene calls are TRBV7-3 and TRBJ2-3, with 14 bases matching TRBD2. Germline values: CDR1 SGHTA, CDR2 FQGTGA. The ends lost 5 bases at V and 1 base at J; junction bases unmatched: 2. The CDR3 totals 16 residues. CDR3 protein: CASSLGLAGGTDTQYF. Written as DNA, the CDR3 is TGTGCCAGCAGCCTGGGACTAGCGGGGGGCACAGATACGCAGTATTTT.

The chain couples TRBV7-9 to TRBJ1-4; D uncertain. The CDR3 sequence is 15 residues long. Trimming cost V 1 base and J 4 bases, with 10 bases left between them. CDR1 SEHNR and CDR2 FQNEAQ come from the germline V gene (reference sequence). This CDR3 is CASSLDGPSNEKLFF. In DNA form, the CDR3 reads TGTGCCAGCAGCTTAGATGGGCCGAGTAATGAAAAACTGTTTTTT.

The CDR3 DNA reads TGTGCCAGCCGAATTGGGGGCAGCACCTACAATGAGCAGTTCTTC. As protein: CASRIGGSTYNEQFF. The chain joins TRBV27 to TRBJ2-1; D is possibly TRBD1 (6 bases). CDR1 and CDR2 (germline): MNHEY, SMNVEV (reference sequence). This CDR3 spans 15 amino acids. Trimming cost V 8 bases and J 2 bases, with 16 bases left between them.

The genes are TRBV2 and TRBJ2-1, with 7 nucleotides matching TRBD2. Losses at the gene ends were 3 bases for V and 9 bases for J; bases not matched to a gene: 8. Germline CDR1 reads SNHLY; CDR2 reads FYNNEI. The CDR3 sequence is 14 residues long. CDR3 DNA sequence: TGTGCCAGCAGTGATAGGCGGGAGAGTAGTGAGCAGTTCTTC. It translates to CASSDRRESSEQFF.

This chain uses TRBV24-1 with TRBJ2-7; 8 positions match TRBD1. Germline CDR1 reads KGHDR; CDR2 reads SFDVKD. V shed 6 bases, J shed 0 bases, and the junction held 3 bases outside the gene matches. The CDR3 loop spans 14 amino acids. The CDR3 spells CATSRGQGSYEQYF. Here the CDR3 DNA reads TGTGCCACCAGTCGAGGACAGGGCTCCTACGAGCAGTACTTC.

The chain has TRBV7-9 and TRBJ1-5; 8 bases are shared with TRBD1. This CDR3 is 16 amino acids long. J lost 1 base, V lost 4 bases, and 6 bases had no gene match. CDR1 and CDR2 (germline): SEHNR, FQNEAQ (reference sequence). The CDR3 DNA reads TGTGCCAGCAGCTCTCACAGGGGGGGGAGCAATCAGCCCCAGCATTTT. This encodes CASSSHRGGSNQPQHF.

The chain is built from TRBV6-5 and TRBJ1-2, with TRBD1 identical over 10 bases. This CDR3 is built from 12 residues. V trimming: 6 bases; J trimming: 8 bases; junction bases outside the gene matches: 3. Germline loops: CDR1 MNHEY, CDR2 SVGAGI. The CDR3 coding sequence is TGTGCCAGCAGGACAGGGGGCCGAGGCTACACCTTC. Residues: CASRTGGRGYTF.

This clone has just one count. The rearrangement joins TRBV19 to TRBJ2-2, with D maybe TRBD1 (6 bases). Per the germline V gene, CDR1 is LNHDA and CDR2 is SQIVND (reference sequence). The CDR3 has 15 residues. Trimming pared 5 bases from V and 7 bases from J, leaving 17 bases between. As DNA, the CDR3 is TGTGCCAGTAGTCTTTACCCTGGGGGCGTCGGGGAGCTGTTTTTT. It codes for CASSLYPGGVGELFF.

The V gene is TRBV5-8, the J gene TRBJ2-2; no clear D gene. This CDR3 is built from 16 residues. Germline CDR1 SGHTS, CDR2 YDEGEE. Trimming took 1 base from V and 4 from J, leaving 14 bases between them. The CDR3, as DNA: TGTGCCAGCAGCTTGATGTTCCAGTCCTTCACCGGGGAGCTGTTTTTT. It encodes CASSLMFQSFTGELFF.

The V call is TRBV30, the J call TRBJ1-3; D remains ambiguous. V was pared by 2 bases and J by 0 bases, with 8 bases between. The CDR3 contains 14 residues. Germline CDR1 is GTSNPN and CDR2 is SVGIG (reference sequence). The CDR3 loop is CAWSLGLSGNTIYF. Written as DNA, the CDR3 is TGTGCCTGGAGTTTAGGACTCTCTGGAAACACCATATATTTT.

This sequence joins TRBV3-1 (or the pseudogene TRBV3-2) and TRBJ2-7; 8 nucleotides align to TRBD2. Per the germline V gene, CDR1 is LGHDT and CDR2 is YNNKEL (reference sequence). The CDR3 is made up of 11 amino acids. V lost 7 bases to trimming and J lost 7 bases; unmatched junction nucleotides: 3. DNA for the CDR3: TGTGCCAGCACGTCGGGGGGGGAGCAGTACTTC. Encoded protein: CASTSGGEQYF.

The rearrangement joins TRBV15 to TRBJ1-3, with 8 bases identical to TRBD1. The V and J ends lost 0 bases and 4 bases, in that order; junction bases with no gene match: 2. Germline assignment: CDR1 LNHNV and CDR2 YYDKDF (reference sequence). CDR3 size: 15 residues. DNA for the CDR3: TGTGCCACCAGCAGAGACAGGGGGCGCGGAAACACCATATATTTT. Amino acid sequence: CATSRDRGRGNTIYF.

This chain joins TRBV5-1 and TRBJ1-5; 8 nucleotides align to TRBD1. CDR1 SGHRS and CDR2 YFSETQ come from the germline V gene. J gave up 1 base and V 0 bases, and 6 bases lay outside the gene matches. The CDR3 loop spans 17 amino acids. CDR3 bases: TGCGCCAGCAGCTTGGCGGGACAGGTTCCCAGCAATCAGCCCCAGCATTTT. It is translated as CASSLAGQVPSNQPQHF.

The CDR3, as DNA: TGTGCCTGGAGAGTTAGCGGGGAAGGTAATTCACCCCTCCACTTT. This translates into CAWRVSGEGNSPLHF. The chain links TRBV30 to TRBJ1-6; D not resolved. This CDR3 spans 15 amino acids. V lost 3 bases to trimming and J lost 6 bases, with 15 bases between them. Germline CDR1 is GTSNPN and CDR2 is SVGIG (reference sequence).

This chain connects TRBV5-1 to TRBJ1-2; 8 bases match TRBD1. The CDR3 runs 15 residues. Germline loops: CDR1 SGHRS, CDR2 YFSETQ. V shed 0 bases, J shed 5 bases, and the junction held 6 bases outside the gene matches. CDR3 residues: CASSLGGQGFYGYTF. CDR3 nucleotide sequence: TGCGCCAGCAGCTTGGGAGGACAGGGTTTTTATGGCTACACCTTC.

The chain joins TRBV4-2 to TRBJ1-5, with D possibly TRBD1 on 6 matching bases. CDR3 length equals 15 residues. Germline CDR1 and CDR2: LGHNA and YNFKEQ. The germline V and J ends were trimmed by 4 bases and 6 bases, with 16 bases remaining between them. CDR3: CASSPFQQGPQPQHF. The CDR3 bases are TGTGCCAGCAGCCCCTTCCAACAGGGTCCTCAGCCCCAGCATTTT.

The chain uses TRBV4-2 and TRBJ2-1; no definite D call. Per germline, CDR1 LGHNA and CDR2 YNFKEQ. V lost 2 bases and J lost 0, with 11 bases in between. The CDR3 totals 16 residues. The DNA of the CDR3 is TGTGCCAGCAGCCAATTATTCTCGAGCTCCTACAATGAGCAGTTCTTC. This codes for CASSQLFSSSYNEQFF.

This chain connects TRBV7-2 to TRBJ2-3; the match to TRBD1 covers 10 bases. Germline V gene sequence: CDR1 SGHTA, CDR2 FQGNSA. Germline trimming cut 5 bases from V and 5 bases from J; bases unmatched to any gene: 10. The CDR3 has 16 amino acids. The CDR3 spells CASSLTRDRGGDTQYF. For the CDR3, the DNA is TGTGCCAGCAGCCTAACTAGGGACAGGGGAGGAGATACGCAGTATTTT.

The chain carries TRBV6-5 and TRBJ2-3, with a tentative D call TRBD2 (7 bases). The CDR3 is made up of 13 amino acids. V lost 6 bases to trimming and J lost 7 bases, with 14 bases between them. The germline V gene encodes CDR1 MNHEY and CDR2 SVGAGI. The CDR3 protein is CASREGGWYTQYF. Here the CDR3 DNA reads TGTGCCAGCAGAGAGGGGGGGTGGTATACGCAGTATTTT.